This T cell receptor (beta chain) was sequenced during a study of shared clonotypes between healthy human individuals. Study-level results: For naive CD4 cells, around 5% of clonotypes were shared across four donors.

Trimming cost V 6 bases and J 3 bases, with 14 bases left between them. The CDR3 runs 15 residues. Germline-derived CDR1 and CDR2 are LNHDA and SQIVND (reference sequence). Clones were read by immunoSEQ multiplex PCR, and TCRdb kept only the in-frame ones, dropping some. The profile shows 100,000 to 120,000 clones, about 70% of them singletons. The donors, healthy adults who were HIV-negative, had experienced no recent acute infections or vaccinations. A word on this clone: Its cognate antigen is unknown.

The receptor comes from a young woman in good health. The sequencing input was memory CD8+ T cells sorted from blood. Subset: CD45RO+ cells pooled with CCR7-negative TemRA cells. This chain uses TRBV19 with TRBJ2-2; no firm D call. The CDR3 nucleotides read TGTGCCAGTAGCCCCAAGGGCAAGTACACCGGGGAGCTGTTTTTT. This encodes CASSPKGKYTGELFF.